Below are 26 T cell receptor beta chains sequenced from a single sample in a study of a mutant IDH1 vaccine in newly diagnosed glioma. The table came from immunoSEQ multiplex PCR; TCRdb's copy has only in-frame clones and leaves some out. The sample records around 50,000 clones, 70% to 90% being singletons. Time point here: week 5, during vaccination. Doses of 300 ug of mutant IDH1 20-mer peptide were given with topical imiquimod. No antigens are known for them. The sample consisted of PBMCs, taken from a glioma patient whose treatment included an IDH1 peptide vaccine. The receptors derive from a woman aged 35 to 49 with glioma.

The chain joins TRBV5-1 to TRBJ2-1, with TRBD2 matching 11 bases. CDR1 and CDR2 from the germline V gene are SGHRS and YFSETQ. The length of the CDR3 is 14 residues. The V segment lost 2 bases and the J segment 8 bases; nucleotides outside the gene matches: 3. The CDR3 coding sequence is TGCGCCAGCAGCTTAGAACTAGCGGGGGATGAGCAGTTCTTC. The encoded protein is CASSLELAGDEQFF.

This chain connects TRBV9 to TRBJ2-1; the match to TRBD1 covers 10 bases. Trimming removed 4 bases from V and 8 bases from J; junction bases left unmatched: 9. The CDR3 totals 15 residues. Germline loops: CDR1 SGDLS, CDR2 YYNGEE. Written as DNA, the CDR3 is TGTGCCAGCAGCATCACCGGGACAGGGGAAGATGAGCAGTTCTTC. Its translation: CASSITGTGEDEQFF.

The chain links TRBV15 to TRBJ1-4, with TRBD1 as a possible D gene (5 bases). The length of the CDR3 is 15 residues. Deletions cut 3 bases from V and 6 bases from J, with 14 bases between. The V gene's germline CDR1 is LNHNV and CDR2 YYDKDF (reference sequence). Written as DNA, the CDR3 is TGTGCCACCAGCAGGGGGGAAGTCCCCGATGAAAAACTGTTTTTT. This codes for CATSRGEVPDEKLFF.

The chain couples TRBV5-1 to TRBJ2-5; TRBD2 is a possible D gene (6 bases). V lost 2 bases, J lost 0 bases, and 14 bases lay in between. Germline V gene sequence: CDR1 SGHRS, CDR2 YFSETQ. The CDR3 totals 16 residues. The CDR3 sequence: CASSFRGFHYQETQYF. DNA of the CDR3: TGCGCCAGCAGCTTTCGGGGGTTCCATTACCAAGAGACCCAGTACTTC. The variable domain in full, completed from reference TRBV5-1 and TRBJ2-5, reads KAGVTQTPRYLIKTRGQQVTLSCSPISGHRSVSWYQQTPGQGLQFLFEYFSETQRNKGNFPGRFSGRQFSNSRSEMNVSTLELGDSALYLCASSFRGFHYQETQYFGPGTRLLVL.

The chain is built from TRBV2 and TRBJ1-5; a weak D match, TRBD1 (6 bases). Between the trimmed V and J ends, which lost 6 bases and 0 bases, there was a span of 12 bases. The CDR3 loop spans 15 amino acids. The germline V gene has CDR1 SNHLY and CDR2 FYNNEI. CDR3: CASRVGGNSNQPQHF. Written as DNA, the CDR3 is TGTGCCAGCAGAGTAGGGGGAAATAGCAATCAGCCCCAGCATTTT. Using reference TRBV2 and TRBJ1-5 for the parts outside the CDR3, the full variable domain is EPEVTQTPSHQVTQMGQEVILRCVPISNHLYFYWYRQILGQKVEFLVSFYNNEISEKSEIFDDQFSVERPDGSNFTLKIRSTKLEDSAMYFCASRVGGNSNQPQHFGDGTRLSIL.

V gene TRBV19 combines with J gene TRBJ1-2, with 7 positions matching TRBD1. The CDR3 has 12 residues. Trimming at V came to 8 bases and at J to 3 bases, leaving 3 bases not matched to a gene. Germline CDR1 is LNHDA and CDR2 is SQIVND (reference sequence). The CDR3 is CASGDRDYGYTF. The CDR3 DNA is TGTGCCAGTGGGGACAGAGACTATGGCTACACCTTC. Using reference TRBV19 and TRBJ1-2 for the parts outside the CDR3, the full variable domain is DGGITQSPKYLFRKEGQNVTLSCEQNLNHDAMYWYRQDPGQGLRLIYYSQIVNDFQKGDIAEGYSVSREKKESFPLTVTSAQKNPTAFYLCASGDRDYGYTFGSGTRLTVV.

The V gene is TRBV25-1, the J gene TRBJ2-1; TRBD2 matches 13 bases. The CDR3 contains 15 residues. Germline V gene sequence: CDR1 MGHDK, CDR2 SYGVNS. V was clipped by 2 bases and J by 7 bases; unmatched bases: 2. The CDR3 DNA reads as TGTGCCAGCAGTGAAACTAGCGGGAGGGGAAATGAGCAGTTCTTC. Protein: CASSETSGRGNEQFF.

The chain links TRBV7-9 to TRBJ1-5; 9 bases are a match to TRBD1. J was trimmed by 5 bases and V by 5 bases; bases with no gene match: 7. The CDR3 has 15 amino acids. Germline loops: CDR1 SEHNR, CDR2 FQNEAQ (reference sequence). DNA of the CDR3: TGTGCCAGCAGCCTCGGGACAGGGAGGGATCAGCCCCAGCATTTT. Protein sequence: CASSLGTGRDQPQHF.

The genes are TRBV19 and TRBJ2-5, with D possibly matching TRBD1 (6 bases). V was cut by 4 bases and J by 5 bases, with 11 bases left in between. The CDR3 runs to 13 residues. From germline, CDR1 is LNHDA and CDR2 SQIVND (reference sequence). CDR3 amino acids: CASSRQVFETQYF. For the CDR3, the DNA is TGTGCCAGTAGTAGACAGGTTTTCGAGACCCAGTACTTC.

V usage is TRBV19 and J usage is TRBJ2-3; D may be TRBD2 (6 bases). Trimming removed 5 bases from V and 1 base from J, with 13 bases in between. Looked up from germline, CDR1 is LNHDA and CDR2 is SQIVND (reference sequence). The CDR3 sequence is 15 residues long. The CDR3 bases are TGTGCCAGTAGTGTTAGGGAGGTAGGCACAGATACGCAGTATTTT. Its translation is CASSVREVGTDTQYF.

The chain joins TRBV5-1 to TRBJ1-2; D perhaps matches TRBD1 (6 bases). Trimming removed 5 bases from V and 4 bases from J, with 15 bases in between. CDR1 is SGHRS, CDR2 YFSETQ, per germline. This CDR3 comprises 14 residues. The CDR3 DNA reads as TGCGCCAGCAGACAGGGAAATGGAGCCTATGGCTACACCTTC. This gives the protein CASRQGNGAYGYTF.

This clone was observed once. The J gene is TRBJ2-3, the V gene TRBV6-5; D is possibly TRBD1 or TRBD2 (5 bases each). In germline, CDR1 is MNHEY, CDR2 SVGAGI. This CDR3 contains 15 residues. The ends were cut back, 0 bases at V and 0 bases at J, with 7 bases in the middle. CDR3 DNA sequence: TGTGCCAGCAGTTACTCGAGGGGTAGCACAGATACGCAGTATTTT. Protein product: CASSYSRGSTDTQYF.

This clone turned up a few times. The rearrangement joins TRBV2 to TRBJ1-4; 9 nucleotides match TRBD1. V gave up 6 bases and J gave up 5 bases; unmatched junction bases: 7. Germline V gene data show CDR1 as SNHLY and CDR2 as FYNNEI. The CDR3 runs 15 residues. The CDR3 sequence: CASSEDRGQNEKLFF. Here the CDR3 DNA reads TGTGCCAGCAGCGAGGACAGGGGTCAGAATGAAAAACTGTTTTTT.

The V and J genes are TRBV25-1 and TRBJ2-5; TRBD1 or TRBD2 may be the D gene (5 bases each). Germline values: CDR1 MGHDK, CDR2 SYGVNS. The V end lost 5 bases, the J end lost 6 bases, and 16 bases lay between the germline ends. This CDR3 is 14 amino acids long. DNA of the CDR3: TGTGCCAGCAGTCACCCCACAGGAGGCAAGACCCAGTACTTC. Translating it yields CASSHPTGGKTQYF.

This clone was seen only once. The rearrangement joins TRBV30 to TRBJ2-7; TRBD1 aligns across 9 bases. CDR3 length: 13 amino acids. Germline values: CDR1 GTSNPN, CDR2 SVGIG (reference sequence). The trim removed 3 bases at V and 1 base at J, leaving 1 base unmatched. The CDR3: CAWRTGGSYEQYF. In DNA form, the CDR3 reads TGTGCCTGGAGGACAGGGGGGTCCTACGAGCAGTACTTC.

V gene TRBV5-1 combines with J gene TRBJ2-6; D is tentatively TRBD1 or TRBD2 (5 bases each). The CDR3 is 19 amino acids. V gave up 4 bases and J gave up 0 bases, with 20 bases separating them. Germline CDR1 is SGHRS and CDR2 is YFSETQ. Here the CDR3 DNA reads TGCGCCAGCAGCCTTTGGGACGCCGGGTCCCGCTCTGGGGCCAACGTCCTGACTTTC. Amino acids: CASSLWDAGSRSGANVLTF. The full variable domain, in which reference TRBV5-1 and TRBJ2-6 provide the parts outside the CDR3, is KAGVTQTPRYLIKTRGQQVTLSCSPISGHRSVSWYQQTPGQGLQFLFEYFSETQRNKGNFPGRFSGRQFSNSRSEMNVSTLELGDSALYLCASSLWDAGSRSGANVLTFGAGSRLTVL.

This clone was found once. The rearrangement joins TRBV6-1 to TRBJ1-4; weak D call: TRBD1 (5 bases). The CDR3 length is 12 residues. V lost 3 bases and J lost 8, with 7 bases in between. Germline lookup yields CDR1 MNHNS and CDR2 SASEGT. CDR3 in DNA: TGTGCCAGCAGTGAGGGACGGGAAAAACTGTTTTTT. Protein sequence: CASSEGREKLFF.

The chain recombines TRBV4-1 with TRBJ2-2, with D perhaps TRBD1 (6 bases). Trimming took 4 bases from V and 2 from J, leaving 11 bases between them. The CDR3 sequence is 15 residues long. CDR1 and CDR2 (germline): MGHRA, YSYEKL. Here the CDR3 DNA reads TGCGCCAGCAGCCTACCGGGACAAAACACCGGGGAGCTGTTTTTT. This encodes CASSLPGQNTGELFF.

V usage is TRBV6-1 and J usage is TRBJ2-5; 10 nucleotides line up with TRBD1. CDR3 length: 17 amino acids. The J segment lost 5 bases and the V segment lost 3 bases, leaving 12 bases of the junction unmatched. In germline, CDR1 is MNHNS, CDR2 SASEGT. Here the CDR3 DNA reads TGTGCCAGCAGTGACCGGGACAGGGGAATCCTCGGGGAGACCCAGTACTTC. Translated: CASSDRDRGILGETQYF.

The chain couples TRBV5-1 to TRBJ2-5; D is uncertain. The CDR3 contains 13 residues. V was clipped by 0 bases and J by 2 bases, with 5 bases between them. The germline CDR1 and CDR2 sequences are SGHRS and YFSETQ. CDR3 in amino acids: CASSLVVQETQYF. The DNA for the CDR3 is TGCGCCAGCAGCTTGGTGGTACAAGAGACCCAGTACTTC.

The chain combines TRBV5-1 with TRBJ1-3; D remains ambiguous. This CDR3 is built from 14 residues. V was trimmed by 1 base and J by 4 bases, leaving 9 bases between them. Germline values: CDR1 SGHRS, CDR2 YFSETQ. CDR3 in DNA: TGCGCCAGCAGCTTGTACGTAGGAGGAAACACCATATATTTT. This translates into CASSLYVGGNTIYF. The full variable domain, its missing parts supplied by reference TRBV5-1 and TRBJ1-3, is KAGVTQTPRYLIKTRGQQVTLSCSPISGHRSVSWYQQTPGQGLQFLFEYFSETQRNKGNFPGRFSGRQFSNSRSEMNVSTLELGDSALYLCASSLYVGGNTIYFGEGSWLTVV.

The V and J genes are TRBV5-1 and TRBJ2-3, with D tentatively TRBD2 (6 bases). The ends were cut back, 5 bases at V and 4 bases at J, with 14 bases in the middle. The CDR3 has 14 amino acids. Germline CDR1 SGHRS, CDR2 YFSETQ. CDR3 nucleotide sequence: TGCGCCAGCAGGATCTTCGCGGGGTCAGATACGCAGTATTTT. Translated, it gives CASRIFAGSDTQYF.

This clone turned up a few times. The V call is TRBV28, the J call TRBJ1-1, with D unresolved. V shed 6 bases and J shed 4 bases, with 9 bases lying between them. This CDR3 is 12 amino acids long. Per the germline V gene, CDR1 is MDHEN and CDR2 is SYDVKM. CDR3 nucleotides: TGTGCCAGCAGCCTATTCGCCACTGAAGCTTTCTTT. Translated, it gives CASSLFATEAFF.

This clone was seen just once. This sequence joins TRBV5-4 and TRBJ1-2; weak D call: TRBD1 (6 bases). Germline assignment: CDR1 SGHNT and CDR2 YYREEE (reference sequence). CDR3 length: 14 amino acids. Between the trimmed V and J ends, which lost 4 bases and 3 bases, there was a span of 13 bases. The CDR3 spells CASSGGGGDYGYTF. The CDR3 DNA is TGTGCCAGCAGCGGTGGTGGGGGCGACTATGGCTACACCTTC.

The chain links TRBV4-1 to TRBJ1-4; maybe TRBD1 (5 bases). V lost 3 bases and J 8 bases, leaving 10 bases between the germline ends. CDR3 length equals 13 residues. The germline gives CDR1 MGHRA, CDR2 YSYEKL. CDR3 sequence: CASSQGVLEKLFF. The CDR3 coding sequence is TGCGCCAGCAGCCAGGGGGTGTTGGAAAAACTGTTTTTT.

The V and J genes are TRBV6-5 and TRBJ1-6; D call uncertain. CDR1 and CDR2 (germline): MNHEY, SVGAGI. The CDR3 totals 15 residues. Trimming shortened V by 0 bases and J by 7 bases, and 10 bases separated the two germline ends. CDR3 sequence (DNA): TGTGCCAGCAGTTACTCGCAGAAAGGGAATTCACCCCTCCACTTT. Amino acid sequence: CASSYSQKGNSPLHF.